This T cell receptor (beta chain) was profiled in a study of early T cells in non-severe SARS-CoV-2 infection. Study information: Whole-blood bulk RNA, unsorted, was sequenced, and chains were unpaired.

Individual cDNA molecules received unique molecular identifiers. Each CDR3 protein is one row after TCRdb ran MiXCR on the 5' RACE reads. The sample includes about 69,000 distinct CDR3 sequences, 8.5% to 10% of them seen just once. This clonotype has a count of ten or more. Its antigen is currently unknown. Germline CDR1 reads SGHDT; CDR2 reads YYEEEE. Trimming removed 0 bases from V and 8 bases from J, with 5 bases in between. This CDR3 region has 11 residues. General study findings and limits: Matches to VDJdb favored anti-spike CD8 responses and missed private and CD4 specificities.

The chain carries TRBV5-6 and TRBJ1-1; no clear D gene. The sequence was obtained from an adult who was a healthcare worker with PCR-confirmed SARS-CoV-2 infection or an uninfected control (not recorded which). The specimen sequenced was whole blood. This chain's CDR3 is CASSLDREAFF. CDR3 DNA sequence: TGTGCCAGCAGCTTGGATAGGGAAGCTTTCTTT. Using reference TRBV5-6 and TRBJ1-1 for the parts outside the CDR3, the full variable domain is DAGVTQSPTHLIKTRGQQVTLRCSPKSGHDTVSWYQQALGQGPQFIFQYYEEEERQRGNFPDRFSGHQFPNYSSELNVNALLLGDSALYLCASSLDREAFFGQGTRLTVV.